The 18 T cell receptor beta chains below all came from one sample that was sequenced in a study of patients and donors after allogeneic stem cell transplantation. One entry per CDR3 protein, called by TCRdb with MiXCR from the RT-PCR reads. The table includes roughly 180,000 distinct CDR3 sequences, 41% detected once. The source material was blood, either unsorted or a sorted T cell fraction (not recorded which). The receptors shown here come from a human donor who was either an allogeneic HSCT recipient or a stem cell or donor lymphocyte infusion donor (not recorded which). It is not recorded whose cells these are; they may come from a transplant donor.

J is TRBJ2-3 and V is TRBV18; 13 bases map to TRBD2. This CDR3 contains 16 residues. V was clipped by 8 bases and J by 1 base; unmatched bases: 6. CDR1 and CDR2 (germline): KGHSH, LQKENI. Here the CDR3 reads CASSPGLAGGTDTQYF. DNA for the CDR3: TGTGCCAGCAGCCCAGGACTAGCGGGGGGCACAGATACGCAGTATTTT.

The chain links TRBV12-3 or TRBV12-4 to TRBJ1-1; possible D gene TRBD1, 5 bases. CDR3 length: 16 amino acids. Trimming left V 2 bases short and J 4 bases short, with 17 bases between. This chain's CDR3 is CASSLLAGQVGTEAFF. The CDR3 coding sequence is TGTGCCAGCAGTTTATTAGCAGGGCAGGTGGGCACTGAAGCTTTCTTT.

A word on this clonotype: The limits of the CDR3 on the DNA are not certain, so only TCRdb's listed CDR3 is given. The chain joins TRBV12-3 or TRBV12-4 to TRBJ1-5; TRBD1 is the table's D call, not checked against the DNA. The CDR3 has 19 amino acids, counting both end residues. CDR3 in amino acids: CASSFRARGALYSNQPQHF.

This clonotype was found a few times. The V gene is TRBV6-2 or TRBV6-3, the J gene TRBJ1-5; D not certain. Germline lookup yields CDR1 MNHEY and CDR2 SVGEGT. V shed 7 bases and J shed 1 base, with 11 bases lying between them. The CDR3 contains 14 residues. The CDR3 DNA reads TGTGCCAGCAACCCCGGTGGCAGCAATCAGCCCCAGCATTTT. Amino acid sequence: CASNPGGSNQPQHF.

The chain couples TRBV27 to TRBJ2-7; 11 nucleotides align to TRBD1. Germline trimming cut 2 bases from V and 2 bases from J; bases unmatched to any gene: 2. The CDR3 runs 15 residues. Germline CDR1 and CDR2: MNHEY and SMNVEV (reference sequence). The CDR3 protein is CASSLGTGGPYEQYF. The DNA of the CDR3 is TGTGCCAGCAGTTTAGGGACAGGGGGGCCCTACGAGCAGTACTTC.

This clonotype was observed a few times. This chain joins TRBV12-3 or TRBV12-4 and TRBJ1-5, with D perhaps TRBD1 (6 bases). The CDR3 covers 16 residues. V dropped 6 bases and J dropped 3 bases, with 18 bases sitting between them. CDR3 nucleotides: TGTGCCAGCAGCCTAGGAGGGGGGAAAAACAATCAGCCCCAGCATTTT. This sequence encodes CASSLGGGKNNQPQHF.

The genes are TRBV7-3 and TRBJ1-3, with no clear D. This CDR3 region has 17 residues. Per germline, CDR1 SGHTA and CDR2 FQGTGA. With 0 bases removed from V and 0 bases from J, the gap between germline ends came to 12 bases. CDR3 in amino acids: CASSLTPDVYSGNTIYF. The CDR3 bases are TGTGCCAGCAGCTTAACGCCCGACGTTTACTCTGGAAACACCATATATTTT.

The J gene is TRBJ1-1, the V gene TRBV13, with 7 bases aligning to TRBD1. The CDR3 runs 13 residues. Germline assignment: CDR1 PRHDT and CDR2 FYEKMQ (reference sequence). Trimming at V came to 8 bases and at J to 4 bases, leaving 7 bases not matched to a gene. The CDR3 sequence: CASLSGGSTEAFF. CDR3 nucleotides: TGTGCCAGCCTATCAGGGGGGTCCACTGAAGCTTTCTTT.

This clonotype was detected only a few times. The V call is TRBV7-2, the J call TRBJ1-2; D is uncertain. V was trimmed by 5 bases and J by 0 bases, leaving 13 bases between them. Germline assignment: CDR1 SGHTA and CDR2 FQGNSA. The CDR3 is 15 amino acids. CDR3 region: CASSLSYPANYGYTF. The CDR3 nucleotides are TGTGCCAGCAGCCTCTCGTACCCAGCTAACTATGGCTACACCTTC. The full variable domain, rest sourced from reference TRBV7-2 and TRBJ1-2, is GAGVSQSPSNKVTEKGKDVELRCDPISGHTALYWYRQSLGQGLEFLIYFQGNSAPDKSGLPSDRFSAERTGGSVSTLTIQRTQQEDSAVYLCASSLSYPANYGYTFGSGTRLTVV.

The J gene is TRBJ2-4, the V gene TRBV7-2; D could derive from TRBD1 or TRBD2 (5 bases each). The CDR3 totals 14 residues. The germline V gene has CDR1 SGHTA and CDR2 FQGNSA. The V end was cut by 3 bases, the J end by 8 bases, with 14 bases between. The CDR3 protein is CASSFELGRDIQYF. In nucleotides, the CDR3 is TGTGCCAGCAGCTTCGAGTTGGGACGGGACATTCAGTACTTC.

This clonotype was counted a few times. The rearrangement links TRBV27 to TRBJ1-1; the D gene is possibly TRBD1 (6 bases). With 8 bases removed from V and 1 base from J, the gap between germline ends came to 8 bases. The CDR3 runs 12 residues. Germline loops: CDR1 MNHEY, CDR2 SMNVEV (reference sequence). Here the CDR3 reads CASSTGNTEAFF. The DNA of the CDR3 is TGTGCCAGCTCGACAGGGAACACTGAAGCTTTCTTT.

The V call is TRBV4-2, the J call TRBJ1-2; 11 bases align to TRBD1. The length of the CDR3 is 15 residues. Germline lookup yields CDR1 LGHNA and CDR2 YNFKEQ. J gave up 8 bases and V 4 bases, and 9 bases lay outside the gene matches. CDR3 in amino acids: CASSRPGTGGDGYTF. The DNA for the CDR3 is TGTGCCAGCAGCCGACCCGGGACAGGGGGAGACGGCTACACCTTC.

This chain uses TRBV5-5 with TRBJ1-2, with TRBD1 matching over 7 bases. V was pared by 4 bases and J by 0 bases, with 9 bases of the junction left unmatched. This CDR3 is built from 16 residues. Germline loops: CDR1 SGHKS, CDR2 YYEKEE (reference sequence). The CDR3: CASSPSRQGPNYGYTF. The CDR3 DNA follows: TGTGCCAGCAGCCCCTCTCGACAGGGCCCTAACTATGGCTACACCTTC.

The chain is built from TRBV7-2 and TRBJ1-4; D is ambiguous. Germline assignment: CDR1 SGHTA and CDR2 FQGNSA. The CDR3 runs to 16 residues. With 0 bases removed from V and 0 bases from J, the gap between germline ends came to 8 bases. The DNA for the CDR3 is TGTGCCAGCAGCTTAGCAGCCGGGGCAACTAATGAAAAACTGTTTTTT. Translating it yields CASSLAAGATNEKLFF.

V usage is TRBV2 and J usage is TRBJ2-7; D is unresolved. Germline V gene sequence: CDR1 SNHLY, CDR2 FYNNEI. The CDR3 sequence is 15 residues long. V shed 3 bases and J shed 4 bases, with 16 bases lying between them. The CDR3: CASSDAVTVPYEQYF. The CDR3 DNA follows: TGTGCCAGCAGTGATGCGGTTACCGTCCCGTACGAGCAGTACTTC.

CDR3 DNA: TGTGCCAGCACCCAGGACGGAGCCTATGGCTACACCTTC. Protein: CASTQDGAYGYTF. The V gene is TRBV12-3 or TRBV12-4, the J gene TRBJ1-2; D ambiguous. Trimming took off 7 bases at V and 4 bases at J, with 13 bases between the two ends. This CDR3 contains 13 residues.

In its sample, this clonotype was seen a few times. The CDR3 sequence: CASSYSGLGPGNTIYF. The CDR3 coding sequence is TGTGCCAGCAGTTACTCTGGGCTGGGTCCTGGAAACACCATATATTTT. V is TRBV6-6 and J is TRBJ1-3, with D unresolved. With 0 bases removed from V and 2 bases from J, the gap between germline ends came to 11 bases. This CDR3 has 16 residues. Germline CDR1 and CDR2: MNHNY and SVGAGI (reference sequence).

This clonotype was found once. V usage is TRBV12-3 or TRBV12-4 and J usage is TRBJ2-1; D may be TRBD1 or TRBD2 (5 bases each). The CDR3 contains 15 residues. V was shortened by 3 bases and J by 9 bases, with 18 bases between the two germline ends. This chain's CDR3 is CASSLRGLVGGEQFF. In nucleotides, the CDR3 is TGTGCCAGCAGTTTGCGTGGGCTAGTTGGGGGTGAGCAGTTCTTC.